The clone carrying this T cell receptor (beta chain) was detected many times. The antigen is undetermined. Assay: immunoSEQ multiplex PCR; the TCRdb copy retains only in-frame clones and omits some. The table shows 300,000 to 450,000 clones, with 70% to 90% occurring only once. The CDR3 contains 14 residues. The germline V gene has CDR1 MNHNS and CDR2 SASEGT. V dropped 1 base and J dropped 3; count of bases not matched to a gene: 2. The record originates from a study of cytomegalovirus exposure and HLA in healthy donors. The wider study: A later analysis reported the same platform for the roughly 120 validation repertoires and the 650 to 750 first-cohort repertoires. Study results and limitations: The investigators catalogued some 150 TCR beta chains as cytomegalovirus-associated. Later, an analysis found that TCR clusters from the first cohort tended to co-occur in the 120 or so validation repertoires.

This chain connects TRBV6-1 to TRBJ2-7; 8 nucleotides line up with TRBD1. What was sequenced was PBMCs. This receptor was identified in a woman under 30 in good health and CMV-seronegative. CDR3 in amino acids: CASSEGTGFYEQYF. CDR3 bases: TGTGCCAGCAGTGAAGGGACAGGGTTCTACGAGCAGTACTTC.